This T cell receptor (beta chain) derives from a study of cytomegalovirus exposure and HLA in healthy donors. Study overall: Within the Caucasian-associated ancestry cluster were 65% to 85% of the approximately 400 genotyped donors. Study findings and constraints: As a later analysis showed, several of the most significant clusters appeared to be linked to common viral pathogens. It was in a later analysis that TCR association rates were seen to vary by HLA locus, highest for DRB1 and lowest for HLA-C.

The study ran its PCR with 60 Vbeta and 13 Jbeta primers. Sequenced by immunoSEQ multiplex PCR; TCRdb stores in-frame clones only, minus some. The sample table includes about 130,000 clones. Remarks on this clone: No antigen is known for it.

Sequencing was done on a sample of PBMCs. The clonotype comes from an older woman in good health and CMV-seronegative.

In DNA, the CDR3 is TGTGCCACCAGCAGGCCGGGGACAGGATCCTACGAGCAGTACTTC. This codes for CATSRPGTGSYEQYF. This rearrangement joins TRBV15 to TRBJ2-5; 8 positions agree with TRBD1. Judging by the DNA end, TRBJ2-7 fits better; the J call may be wrong. The CDR3 covers 15 residues. CDR1 LNHNV and CDR2 YYDKDF come from the germline V gene (reference sequence).